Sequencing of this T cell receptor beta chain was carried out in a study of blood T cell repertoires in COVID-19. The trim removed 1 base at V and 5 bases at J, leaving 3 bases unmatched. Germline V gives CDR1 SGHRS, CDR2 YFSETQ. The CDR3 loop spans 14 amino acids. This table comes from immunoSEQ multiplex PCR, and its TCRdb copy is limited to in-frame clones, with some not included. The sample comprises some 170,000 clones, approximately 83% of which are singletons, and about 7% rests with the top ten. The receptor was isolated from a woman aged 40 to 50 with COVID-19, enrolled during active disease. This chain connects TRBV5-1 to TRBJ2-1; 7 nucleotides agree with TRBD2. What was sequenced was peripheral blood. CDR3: CASSLKRENNEQFF. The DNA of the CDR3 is TGCGCCAGCAGCTTGAAGCGGGAAAACAATGAGCAGTTCTTC.